The 23 T cell receptor beta chains below come from one sample, sequenced in a study of T-cell reconstitution after alpha-beta-depleted transplantation in children. Construction of the TCRbeta library involved unique molecular identifiers. Using its own MiXCR run on the PCR reads, TCRdb lists one record per CDR3 protein. There are 400,000 to 500,000 distinct CDR3 sequences in the sample; roughly a tenth occur only once, and 4.5% to 6.5% lies in the top ten. Sample: PBMCs from the stem cell graft donor, taken from the stem cell graft. The receptors derive from a human donor who donated a stem cell graft to a child with acute myeloid leukemia.

This clonotype appeared many times. V usage is TRBV29-1 and J usage is TRBJ1-1; 7 bases fit TRBD1. The CDR3 consists of 15 residues. Germline V lookup: CDR1 SQVTM, CDR2 ANQGSEA. After removal of 3 bases from V and 1 base from J, the junction contained 8 bases not matched to a gene. The CDR3 nucleotides are TGCAGCGTTGACCGGCAGGGGGTGGGGAACACTGAAGCTTTCTTT. It codes for CSVDRQGVGNTEAFF.

The genes are TRBV12-3 or TRBV12-4 and TRBJ2-5; 7 positions agree with TRBD2. J was trimmed by 6 bases and V by 5 bases; bases with no gene match: 6. The CDR3 loop spans 13 amino acids. This chain's CDR3 is CASSPSGTKTQYF. CDR3 sequence (DNA): TGTGCCAGCAGTCCGAGCGGGACGAAGACCCAGTACTTC.

This clonotype was observed at least ten times. CDR3 DNA sequence: TGCAGCGTTGAACACATGGGGGGATTTAGCTCCTACAATGAGCAGTTCTTC. Its translation: CSVEHMGGFSSYNEQFF. The rearrangement joins TRBV29-1 to TRBJ2-1; possibly TRBD2 for D (6 bases). The germline CDR1 and CDR2 sequences are SQVTM and ANQGSEA. Trimming stripped 2 bases from V and 0 bases from J, with 17 bases between. The CDR3 is 17 residues long.

This clonotype was seen a few times. The chain combines TRBV20-1 with TRBJ2-2; D might be TRBD1 (6 bases). Germline V CDR1 and CDR2: DFQATT, SNEGSKA (reference sequence). V was trimmed by 6 bases and J by 1 base, leaving 12 bases between them. There are 14 residues in the CDR3. The CDR3 sequence is CSAPGTKNTGELFF. DNA for the CDR3: TGCAGTGCACCTGGGACAAAGAACACCGGGGAGCTGTTTTTT.

This clonotype was seen ten or more times. The rearrangement uses TRBV7-9 and TRBJ1-2, with a possible D match to TRBD1 (5 bases). V dropped 5 bases and J dropped 8 bases, with 15 bases sitting between them. CDR3 length: 13 amino acids. Germline V gives CDR1 SEHNR, CDR2 FQNEAQ (reference sequence). The CDR3 sequence is CASSPQDVGGYTF. Written as DNA, the CDR3 is TGTGCCAGCAGCCCACAGGATGTCGGGGGCTACACCTTC.

Only a few counts were recorded for this clonotype. CDR3 DNA sequence: TGTGCCAGCAGTGCAGGGACCACCGGGGAGCTGTTTTTT. It translates to CASSAGTTGELFF. This chain links TRBV6-4 with TRBJ2-2; possibly TRBD1 or TRBD2 for D (5 bases each). The CDR3 sequence is 13 residues long. Germline V gives CDR1 MRHNA, CDR2 SNTAGT. Trimming removed 4 bases from V and 4 bases from J, with 7 bases in between.

This clonotype has more than one count but fewer than ten. The CDR3: CASSFHYSRLAGGGKDTQYF. The CDR3 bases are TGTGCCAGCAGCTTTCACTACTCCCGACTAGCGGGAGGAGGGAAAGATACGCAGTATTTT. J is TRBJ2-3 and V is TRBV11-3, with 13 bases identical to TRBD2. The CDR3 covers 20 residues. Unmatched junction bases numbered 17, after V lost 3 bases and J lost 5 bases. Germline V CDR1 and CDR2: SGHNT, YENEEA. The full variable domain, its missing parts supplied by reference TRBV11-3 and TRBJ2-3, is EAGVVQSPRYKIIEKKQPVAFWCNPISGHNTLYWYLQNLGQGPELLIRYENEEAVDDSQLPKDRFSAERLKGVDSTLKIQPAELGDSAVYLCASSFHYSRLAGGGKDTQYFGPGTRLTVL.

This clonotype has more than one count but fewer than ten. The chain links TRBV15 to TRBJ2-1; 11 nucleotides align to TRBD2. After removal of 0 bases from V and 7 bases from J, the junction contained 5 bases not matched to a gene. Germline-derived CDR1 and CDR2 are LNHNV and YYDKDF (reference sequence). The CDR3 length is 16 residues. The CDR3 DNA follows: TGTGCCACCAGCAGAGATCCCGCTAGCGGGAGGAATGAGCAGTTCTTC. Amino acid sequence: CATSRDPASGRNEQFF. Full variable domain (rest looked up from reference TRBV15 and TRBJ2-1): DAMVIQNPRYQVTQFGKPVTLSCSQTLNHNVMYWYQQKSSQAPKLLFHYYDKDFNNEADTPDNFQSRRPNTSFCFLDIRSPGLGDTAMYLCATSRDPASGRNEQFFGPGTRLTVL.

The rearrangement joins TRBV7-3 to TRBJ1-5; D is unclear. The CDR3 totals 13 residues. The germline gives CDR1 SGHTA, CDR2 FQGTGA. The V end was cut by 2 bases, the J end by 6 bases, with 8 bases between. CDR3 bases: TGTGCCAGCAGCTTACAGCGGGGTCAGCCCCAGCATTTT. Its translation: CASSLQRGQPQHF. Full variable domain (rest looked up from reference TRBV7-3 and TRBJ1-5): GAGVSQTPSNKVTEKGKYVELRCDPISGHTALYWYRQSLGQGPEFLIYFQGTGAADDSGLPNDRFFAVRPEGSVSTLKIQRTERGDSAVYLCASSLQRGQPQHFGDGTRLSIL.

This clonotype was observed at least ten times. The chain joins TRBV5-1 to TRBJ2-7; 7 bases agree with TRBD1. CDR1 SGHRS and CDR2 YFSETQ come from the germline V gene. CDR3 size: 14 residues. Losses at the gene ends were 7 bases for V and 3 bases for J; bases not matched to a gene: 10. In nucleotides, the CDR3 is TGCGCCAGCTGCCGGGACAGTCCCTTCTACGAGCAGTACTTC. Residues: CASCRDSPFYEQYF.

The rearrangement uses TRBV12-3 or TRBV12-4 and TRBJ2-5; the D gene is possibly TRBD2 (5 bases). The CDR3 is 12 residues long. Between the trimmed V and J ends, which lost 8 bases and 5 bases, there was a span of 12 bases. DNA for the CDR3: TGTGCCAGCTCCCGGGAAGTGGAGACCCAGTACTTC. As protein: CASSREVETQYF.

The V and J genes are TRBV7-3 and TRBJ2-5; D possibly uses TRBD1 or TRBD2 (5 bases each). V shed 1 base and J shed 4 bases, with 10 bases lying between them. The CDR3 has 14 amino acids. Germline-derived CDR1 and CDR2 are SGHTA and FQGTGA. The CDR3 spells CASSLNGGRETQYF. Here the CDR3 DNA reads TGTGCCAGCAGCTTAAATGGGGGTAGAGAGACCCAGTACTTC.

The chain combines TRBV2 with TRBJ2-2; D may be TRBD2 (5 bases). The CDR3 has 13 amino acids. CDR1 and CDR2 (germline): SNHLY, FYNNEI. Trimming removed 7 bases from V and 3 bases from J, with 9 bases in between. DNA for the CDR3: TGTGCCAGCAACCTAGCATACACCGGGGAGCTGTTTTTT. Its protein is CASNLAYTGELFF. The complete variable domain, with remaining parts taken from reference TRBV2 and TRBJ2-2, reads EPEVTQTPSHQVTQMGQEVILRCVPISNHLYFYWYRQILGQKVEFLVSFYNNEISEKSEIFDDQFSVERPDGSNFTLKIRSTKLEDSAMYFCASNLAYTGELFFGEGSRLTVL.

This clonotype was seen only a few times. The rearrangement uses TRBV18 and TRBJ2-2; D is undetermined. Germline V CDR1 and CDR2: KGHSH, LQKENI. Trimming removed 1 base at V and 4 bases at J, with 7 bases between. The CDR3 totals 14 residues. The CDR3 DNA is TGTGCCAGCTCACCACTCGAGAGCACCGGGGAGCTGTTTTTT. Translating it yields CASSPLESTGELFF.

This clonotype was recorded a few times. The V call is TRBV6-1, the J call TRBJ2-7; a weak D match, TRBD2 (5 bases). Germline lookup yields CDR1 MNHNS and CDR2 SASEGT. CDR3 length equals 13 residues. The V gene lost 1 base and the J gene lost 3 bases, with 7 bases spanning the gap. The DNA for the CDR3 is TGTGCCAGCAGTGAAGGGAGGATCTACGAGCAGTACGTC. This encodes CASSEGRIYEQYV.

This clonotype has more than one count but fewer than ten. The chain is built from TRBV12-3 or TRBV12-4 and TRBJ2-3, with TRBD2 identical over 8 bases. The CDR3 covers 16 residues. V lost 5 bases and J lost 4; bases outside the gene matches: 11. The CDR3 loop is CASSPISGVNSDTQYF. As DNA, the CDR3 is TGTGCCAGCAGTCCAATTAGCGGGGTGAATTCAGATACGCAGTATTTT.

The rearrangement uses TRBV20-1 and TRBJ1-5, with 9 bases that match TRBD1. This CDR3 has 14 residues. After removal of 1 base from V and 3 bases from J, the junction contained 1 base not matched to a gene. Germline values: CDR1 DFQATT, CDR2 SNEGSKA (reference sequence). CDR3 loop: CSARGTGANQPQHF. Here the CDR3 DNA reads TGCAGTGCTAGAGGGACAGGGGCCAATCAGCCCCAGCATTTT.

The table lists this clonotype with a few counts. Written as DNA, the CDR3 is TGTGCCAGTAGTATCAGTATGGAGGGTGAGCAGTTCTTC. It encodes CASSISMEGEQFF. This rearrangement joins TRBV19 to TRBJ2-1, with a weak D call TRBD2 (6 bases). Germline assignment: CDR1 LNHDA and CDR2 SQIVND (reference sequence). This CDR3 has 13 amino acids. V shed 3 bases and J shed 9 bases, with 12 bases lying between them.

This clonotype was seen a few times. The CDR3, as DNA: TGTGCCAGCAGCGTTACAGGCAGGGAAAACTATGGCTACACCTTC. Translated: CASSVTGRENYGYTF. The chain links TRBV5-5 to TRBJ1-2, with D possibly matching TRBD1 (5 bases). Germline CDR1 is SGHKS and CDR2 is YYEKEE (reference sequence). This CDR3 is 15 amino acids long. V was trimmed by 4 bases and J by 2 bases, leaving 15 bases between them.

This chain links TRBV7-9 with TRBJ2-3; 7 bases map to TRBD1. The CDR3 contains 16 residues. Germline CDR1 is SEHNR and CDR2 is FQNEAQ (reference sequence). Losses at the gene ends were 6 bases for V and 2 bases for J; bases not matched to a gene: 11. The CDR3 DNA reads as TGTGCCAGCAGAGACAGGGCCTACCCTTACACAGATACGCAGTATTTT. It yields the protein CASRDRAYPYTDTQYF. Looking up the rest from reference TRBV7-9 and TRBJ2-3 gives the full variable domain: DTGVSQNPRHKITKRGQNVTFRCDPISEHNRLYWYRQTLGQGPEFLTYFQNEAQLEKSRLLSDRFSAERPKGSFSTLEIQRTEQGDSAMYLCASRDRAYPYTDTQYFGPGTRLTVL.

This chain links TRBV12-3 or TRBV12-4 with TRBJ1-6; TRBD1 is a possible D gene (6 bases). This CDR3 has 14 amino acids. Deletions cut 6 bases from V and 9 bases from J, with 15 bases between. The CDR3 coding sequence is TGTGCCAGCAGGAACACAGGGTTGGCTTCACCCCTCCACTTT. This codes for CASRNTGLASPLHF.

This clonotype was picked up a small number of times. The V gene is TRBV21-1, the J gene TRBJ2-5; the table's D call TRBD1 went unverified against the DNA. TRBV21-1 corresponds to a pseudogene. This CDR3 contains 16 residues. CDR3 residues: CASSKIPVTVQETQYF. The CDR3 nucleotides read TGTGCCAGCAGCAAAATTCCAGTGACAGTTCAAGAGACCCAGTACTTC.

This clonotype has only a few counts. The gene calls are TRBV30 and TRBJ2-2; D perhaps matches TRBD1 (6 bases). The CDR3 is made up of 15 amino acids. CDR1 GTSNPN and CDR2 SVGIG come from the germline V gene (reference sequence). CDR3 DNA sequence: TGTGGCGAAAAGTCAGGGGAAGGGGACACCGGGGAGCTGTTTTTT. Translated, it gives CGEKSGEGDTGELFF. Complete variable domain (other parts from reference TRBV30 and TRBJ2-2): SQTIHQWPATLVQPVGSPLSLECTVEGTSNPNLYWYRQAAGRGLQLLFYSVGIGQISSEVPQNLSASRPQDRQFILSSKKLLLSDSGFYLCGEKSGEGDTGELFFGEGSRLTVL.